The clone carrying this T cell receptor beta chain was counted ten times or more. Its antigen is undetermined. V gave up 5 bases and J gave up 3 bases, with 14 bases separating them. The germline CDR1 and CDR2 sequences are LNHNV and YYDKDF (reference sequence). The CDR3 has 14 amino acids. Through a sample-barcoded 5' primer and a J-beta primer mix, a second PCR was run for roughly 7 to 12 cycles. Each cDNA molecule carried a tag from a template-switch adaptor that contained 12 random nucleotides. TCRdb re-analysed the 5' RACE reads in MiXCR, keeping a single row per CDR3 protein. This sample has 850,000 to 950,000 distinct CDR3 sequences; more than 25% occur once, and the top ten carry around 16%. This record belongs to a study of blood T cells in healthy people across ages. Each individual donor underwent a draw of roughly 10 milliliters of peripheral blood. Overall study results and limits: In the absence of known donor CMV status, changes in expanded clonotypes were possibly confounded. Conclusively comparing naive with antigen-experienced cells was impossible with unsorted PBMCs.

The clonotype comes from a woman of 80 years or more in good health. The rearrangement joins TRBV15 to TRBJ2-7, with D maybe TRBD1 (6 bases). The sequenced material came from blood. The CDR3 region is CATSLLSGVYEQYF. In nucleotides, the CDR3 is TGTGCCACCAGCCTACTATCAGGGGTCTACGAGCAGTACTTC.